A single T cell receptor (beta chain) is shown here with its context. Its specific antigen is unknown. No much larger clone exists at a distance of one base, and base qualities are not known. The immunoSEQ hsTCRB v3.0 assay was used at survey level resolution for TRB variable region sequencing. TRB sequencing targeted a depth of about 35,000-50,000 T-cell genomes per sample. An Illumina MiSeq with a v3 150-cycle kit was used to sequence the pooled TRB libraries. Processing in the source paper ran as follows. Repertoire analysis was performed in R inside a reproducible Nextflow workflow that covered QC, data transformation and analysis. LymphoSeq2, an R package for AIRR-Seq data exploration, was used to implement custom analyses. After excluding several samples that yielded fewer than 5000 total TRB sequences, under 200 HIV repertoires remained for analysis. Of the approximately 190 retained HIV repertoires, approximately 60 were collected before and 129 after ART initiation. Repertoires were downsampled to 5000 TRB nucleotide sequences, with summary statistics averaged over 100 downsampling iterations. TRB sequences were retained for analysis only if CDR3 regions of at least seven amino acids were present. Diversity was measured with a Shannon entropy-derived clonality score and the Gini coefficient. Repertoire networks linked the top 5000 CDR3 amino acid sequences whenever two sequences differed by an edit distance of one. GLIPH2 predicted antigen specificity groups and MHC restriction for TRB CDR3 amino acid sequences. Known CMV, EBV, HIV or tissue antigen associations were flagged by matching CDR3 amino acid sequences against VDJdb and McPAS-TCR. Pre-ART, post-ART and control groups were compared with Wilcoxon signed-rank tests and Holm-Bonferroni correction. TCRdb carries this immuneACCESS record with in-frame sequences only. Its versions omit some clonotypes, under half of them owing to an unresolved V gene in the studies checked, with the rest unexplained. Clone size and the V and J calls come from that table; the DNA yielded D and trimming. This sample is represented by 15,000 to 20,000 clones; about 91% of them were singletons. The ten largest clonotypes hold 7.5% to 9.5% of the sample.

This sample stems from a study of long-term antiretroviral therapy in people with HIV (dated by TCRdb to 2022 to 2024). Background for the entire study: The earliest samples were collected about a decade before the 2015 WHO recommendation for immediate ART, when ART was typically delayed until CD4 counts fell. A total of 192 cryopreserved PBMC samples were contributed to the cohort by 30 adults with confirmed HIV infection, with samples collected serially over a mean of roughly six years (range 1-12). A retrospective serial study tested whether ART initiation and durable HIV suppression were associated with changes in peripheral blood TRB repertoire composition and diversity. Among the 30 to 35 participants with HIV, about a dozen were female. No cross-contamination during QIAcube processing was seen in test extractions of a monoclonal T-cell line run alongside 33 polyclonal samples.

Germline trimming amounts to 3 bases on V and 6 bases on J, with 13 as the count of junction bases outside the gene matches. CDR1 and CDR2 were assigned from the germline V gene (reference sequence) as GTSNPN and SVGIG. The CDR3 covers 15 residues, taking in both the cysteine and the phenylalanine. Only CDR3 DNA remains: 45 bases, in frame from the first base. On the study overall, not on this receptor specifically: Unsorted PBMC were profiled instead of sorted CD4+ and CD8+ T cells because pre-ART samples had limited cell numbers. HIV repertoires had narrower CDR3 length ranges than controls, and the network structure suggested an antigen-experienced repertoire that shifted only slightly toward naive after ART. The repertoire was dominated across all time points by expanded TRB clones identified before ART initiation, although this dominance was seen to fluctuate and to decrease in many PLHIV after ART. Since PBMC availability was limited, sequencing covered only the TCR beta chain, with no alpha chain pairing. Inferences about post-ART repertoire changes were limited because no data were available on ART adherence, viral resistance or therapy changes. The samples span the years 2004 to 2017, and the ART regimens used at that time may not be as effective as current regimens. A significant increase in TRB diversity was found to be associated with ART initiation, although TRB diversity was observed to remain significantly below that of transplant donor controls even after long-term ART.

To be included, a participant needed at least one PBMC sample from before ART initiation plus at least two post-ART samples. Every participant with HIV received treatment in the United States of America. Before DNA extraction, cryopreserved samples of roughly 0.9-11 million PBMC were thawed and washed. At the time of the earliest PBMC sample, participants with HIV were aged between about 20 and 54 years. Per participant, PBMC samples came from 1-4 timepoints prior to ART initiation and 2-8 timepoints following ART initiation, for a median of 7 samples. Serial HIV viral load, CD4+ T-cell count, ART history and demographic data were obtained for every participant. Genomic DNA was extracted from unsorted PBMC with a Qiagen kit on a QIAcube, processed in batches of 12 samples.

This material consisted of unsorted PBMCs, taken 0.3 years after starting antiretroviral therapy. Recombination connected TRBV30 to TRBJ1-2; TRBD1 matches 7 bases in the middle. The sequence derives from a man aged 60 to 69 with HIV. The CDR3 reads CAWRGRGPGFDGYTF. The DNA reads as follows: TGTGCCTGGAGGGGGAGGGGGCCCGGTTTCGATGGCTACACCTTC.